This TCR beta chain emerged from a study of early T cells in non-severe SARS-CoV-2 infection. Study summary: The chains were unpaired, and the sequenced material was bulk RNA from unsorted whole blood.

The CDR3 covers 16 residues. CDR1 LGHNA and CDR2 YSLEER come from the germline V gene. Trimming pared 0 bases from V and 5 bases from J, leaving 13 bases between. Individual cDNA molecules carried attached unique molecular identifiers. TCRdb processed the 5' RACE reads anew with MiXCR; each CDR3 protein has one entry. This sample carries roughly 51,000 distinct CDR3 sequences, more than 5.5% of them seen once, and the ten largest clones take approximately 2.6%. The V call is TRBV4-3, the J call TRBJ2-2, with TRBD2 as a possible D gene (5 bases). Source: whole blood, taken at baseline. This clonotype was obtained from an adult who was a healthcare worker with PCR-confirmed SARS-CoV-2 infection or an uninfected control (not recorded which). CDR3 in amino acids: CASSQDLPGITGELFF. CDR3 sequence (DNA): TGCGCCAGCAGCCAAGATCTTCCGGGAATAACCGGGGAGCTGTTTTTT.